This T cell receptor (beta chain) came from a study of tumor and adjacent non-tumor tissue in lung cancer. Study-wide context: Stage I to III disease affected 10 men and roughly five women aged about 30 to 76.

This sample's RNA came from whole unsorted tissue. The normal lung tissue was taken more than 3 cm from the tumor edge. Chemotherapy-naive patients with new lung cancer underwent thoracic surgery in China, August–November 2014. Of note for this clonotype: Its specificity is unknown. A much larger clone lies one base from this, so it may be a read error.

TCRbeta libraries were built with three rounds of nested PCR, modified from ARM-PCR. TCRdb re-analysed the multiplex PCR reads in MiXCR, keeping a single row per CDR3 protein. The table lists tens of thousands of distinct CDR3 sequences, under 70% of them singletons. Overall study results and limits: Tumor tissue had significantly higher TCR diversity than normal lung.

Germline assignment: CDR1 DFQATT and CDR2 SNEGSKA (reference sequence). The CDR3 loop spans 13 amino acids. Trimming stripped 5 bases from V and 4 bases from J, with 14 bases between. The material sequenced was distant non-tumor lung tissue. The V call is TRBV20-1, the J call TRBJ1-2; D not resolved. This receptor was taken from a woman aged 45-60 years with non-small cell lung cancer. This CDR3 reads CSAEPTGFYGYTF. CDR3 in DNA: TGCAGTGCTGAACCCACCGGGTTCTATGGCTACACCTTC.